This paragraph reports one T cell receptor (beta chain). The source of the sample is a study of blood T cell repertoires in COVID-19. Germline lookup yields CDR1 LNHDA and CDR2 SQIVND (reference sequence). This CDR3 contains 13 residues. V was pared by 5 bases and J by 5 bases, with 10 bases between. Generated by immunoSEQ multiplex PCR, the TCRdb table keeps only in-frame clones and is missing some. The data show just over 300,000 clones, around 90% seen once. What was sequenced was PBMCs or T cells enriched from blood (not recorded which). The TCR comes from a woman aged 18-29 years with acute COVID-19. The chain couples TRBV19 to TRBJ2-1; possible D gene TRBD2, 6 bases. This CDR3 reads CASSAGLHNEQFF. The CDR3 DNA reads as TGTGCCAGTAGTGCGGGGTTACACAATGAGCAGTTCTTC.